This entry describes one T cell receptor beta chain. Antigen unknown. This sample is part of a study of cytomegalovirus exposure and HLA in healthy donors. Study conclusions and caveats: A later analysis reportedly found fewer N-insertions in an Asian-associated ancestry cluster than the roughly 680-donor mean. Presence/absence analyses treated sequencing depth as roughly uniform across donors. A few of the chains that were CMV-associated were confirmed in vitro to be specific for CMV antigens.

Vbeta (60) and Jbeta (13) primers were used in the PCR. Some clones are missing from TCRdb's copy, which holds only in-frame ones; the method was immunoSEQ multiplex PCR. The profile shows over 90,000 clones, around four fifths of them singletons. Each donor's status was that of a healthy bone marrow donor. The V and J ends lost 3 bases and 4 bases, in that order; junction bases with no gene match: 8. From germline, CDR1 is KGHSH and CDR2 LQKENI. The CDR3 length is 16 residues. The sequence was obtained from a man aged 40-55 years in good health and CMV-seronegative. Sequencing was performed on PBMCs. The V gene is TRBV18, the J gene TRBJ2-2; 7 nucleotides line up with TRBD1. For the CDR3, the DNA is TGTGCCAGCTCACCCCGACAGGGTACCGGCACCGGGGAGCTGTTTTTT. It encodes CASSPRQGTGTGELFF.